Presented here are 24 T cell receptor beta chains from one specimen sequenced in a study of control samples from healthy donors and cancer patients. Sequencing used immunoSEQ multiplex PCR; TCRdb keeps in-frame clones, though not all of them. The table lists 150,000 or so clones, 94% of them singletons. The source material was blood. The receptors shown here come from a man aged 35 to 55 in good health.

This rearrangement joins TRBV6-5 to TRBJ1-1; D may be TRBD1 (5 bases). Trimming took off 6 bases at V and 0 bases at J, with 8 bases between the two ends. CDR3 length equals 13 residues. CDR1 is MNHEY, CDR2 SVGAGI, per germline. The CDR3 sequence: CASRRGVNTEAFF. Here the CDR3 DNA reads TGTGCCAGCAGGAGGGGAGTGAACACTGAAGCTTTCTTT.

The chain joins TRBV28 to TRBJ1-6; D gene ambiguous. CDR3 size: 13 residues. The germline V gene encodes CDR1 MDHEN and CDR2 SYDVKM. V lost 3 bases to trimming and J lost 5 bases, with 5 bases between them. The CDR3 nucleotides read TGTGCCAGCAGTTTGGGTAATAATTCACCCCTCCACTTT. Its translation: CASSLGNNSPLHF.

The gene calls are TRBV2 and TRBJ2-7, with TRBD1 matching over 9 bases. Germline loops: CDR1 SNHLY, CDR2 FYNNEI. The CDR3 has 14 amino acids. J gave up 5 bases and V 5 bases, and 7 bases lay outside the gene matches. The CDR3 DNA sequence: TGTGCCAGCAGTTCCGGGACAGGGCTTGACGAGCAGTACTTC. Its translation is CASSSGTGLDEQYF. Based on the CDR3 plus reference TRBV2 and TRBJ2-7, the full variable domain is EPEVTQTPSHQVTQMGQEVILRCVPISNHLYFYWYRQILGQKVEFLVSFYNNEISEKSEIFDDQFSVERPDGSNFTLKIRSTKLEDSAMYFCASSSGTGLDEQYFGPGTRLTVT.

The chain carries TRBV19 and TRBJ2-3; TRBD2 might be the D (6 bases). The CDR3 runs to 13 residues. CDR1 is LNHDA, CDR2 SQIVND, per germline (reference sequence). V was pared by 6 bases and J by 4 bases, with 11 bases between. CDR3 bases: TGTGCCAGTAGCCGGGACTGGGCAGATACGCAGTATTTT. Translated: CASSRDWADTQYF.

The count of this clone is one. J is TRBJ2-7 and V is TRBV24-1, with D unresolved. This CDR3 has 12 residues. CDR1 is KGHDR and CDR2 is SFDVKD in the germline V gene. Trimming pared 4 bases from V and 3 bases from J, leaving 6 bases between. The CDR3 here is CATSEGNYEQYF. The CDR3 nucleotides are TGTGCCACCAGTGAAGGAAACTACGAGCAGTACTTC.

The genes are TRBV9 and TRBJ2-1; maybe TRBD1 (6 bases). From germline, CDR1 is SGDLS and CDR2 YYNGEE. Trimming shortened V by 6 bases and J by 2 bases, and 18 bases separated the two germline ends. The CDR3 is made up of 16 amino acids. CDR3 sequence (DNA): TGTGCCAGCACTGGTGGAGTGGGGGCCACCTACAATGAGCAGTTCTTC. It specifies CASTGGVGATYNEQFF.

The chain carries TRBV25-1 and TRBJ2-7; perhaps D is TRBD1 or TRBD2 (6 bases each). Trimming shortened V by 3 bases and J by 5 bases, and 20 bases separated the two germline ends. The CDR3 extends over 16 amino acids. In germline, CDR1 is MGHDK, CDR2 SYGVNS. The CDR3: CASSDFVNRGENEQYF. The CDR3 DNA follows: TGTGCCAGCAGTGATTTCGTCAATAGGGGGGAAAACGAGCAGTACTTC.

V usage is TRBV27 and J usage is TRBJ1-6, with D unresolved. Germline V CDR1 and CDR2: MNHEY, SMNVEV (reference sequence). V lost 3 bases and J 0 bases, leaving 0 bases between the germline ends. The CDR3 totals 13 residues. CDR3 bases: TGTGCCAGCAGTTTCTCCTATAATTCACCCCTCCACTTT. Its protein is CASSFSYNSPLHF.

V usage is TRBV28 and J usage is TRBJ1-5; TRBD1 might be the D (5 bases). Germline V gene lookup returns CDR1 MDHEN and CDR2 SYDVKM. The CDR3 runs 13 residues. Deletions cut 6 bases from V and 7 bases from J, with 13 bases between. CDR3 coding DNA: TGTGCCAGCAGGAAACAGGATCTCCAGCCCCAGCATTTT. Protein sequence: CASRKQDLQPQHF.

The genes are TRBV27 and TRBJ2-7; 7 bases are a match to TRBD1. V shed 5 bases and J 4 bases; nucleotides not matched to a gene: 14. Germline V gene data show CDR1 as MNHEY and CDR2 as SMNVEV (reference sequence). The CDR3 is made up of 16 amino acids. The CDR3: CASSPRDSSLGYEQYF. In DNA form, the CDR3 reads TGTGCCAGCAGTCCCCGGGACAGCTCACTCGGGTACGAGCAGTACTTC.

CDR3 in amino acids: CASSTGLISNTGELFF. Here the CDR3 DNA reads TGCGCCAGCAGCACCGGACTTATCTCGAACACCGGGGAGCTGTTTTTT. The chain has TRBV5-1 and TRBJ2-2; D is possibly TRBD2 (5 bases). Germline loops: CDR1 SGHRS, CDR2 YFSETQ. This CDR3 comprises 16 residues. Trimming cost V 4 bases and J 0 bases, with 13 bases left between them.

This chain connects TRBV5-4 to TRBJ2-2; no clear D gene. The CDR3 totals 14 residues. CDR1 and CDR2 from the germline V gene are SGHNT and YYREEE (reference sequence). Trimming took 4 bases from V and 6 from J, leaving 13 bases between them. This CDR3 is CASSIRAAAGELFF. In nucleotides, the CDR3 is TGTGCCAGCAGCATTAGGGCGGCGGCCGGGGAGCTGTTTTTT.

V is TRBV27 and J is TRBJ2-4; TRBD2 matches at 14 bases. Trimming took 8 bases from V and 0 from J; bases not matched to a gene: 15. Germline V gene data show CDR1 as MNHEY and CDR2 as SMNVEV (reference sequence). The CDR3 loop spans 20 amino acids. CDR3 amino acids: CASWIRGLAGGRLAKNIQYF. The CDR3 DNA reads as TGTGCCAGCTGGATTCGCGGACTAGCGGGGGGCAGACTAGCCAAAAACATTCAGTACTTC.

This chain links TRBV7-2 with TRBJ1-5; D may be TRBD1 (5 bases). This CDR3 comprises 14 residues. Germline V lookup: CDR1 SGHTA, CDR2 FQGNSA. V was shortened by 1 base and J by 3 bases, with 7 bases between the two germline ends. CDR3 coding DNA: TGTGCCAGCAGCTTAGGGGGCGTCAATCAGCCCCAGCATTTT. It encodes CASSLGGVNQPQHF.

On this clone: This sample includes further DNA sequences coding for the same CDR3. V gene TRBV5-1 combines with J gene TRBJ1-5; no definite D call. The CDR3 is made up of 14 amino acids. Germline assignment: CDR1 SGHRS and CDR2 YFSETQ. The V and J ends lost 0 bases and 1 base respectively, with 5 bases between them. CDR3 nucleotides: TGCGCCAGCAGCTTGGACGGCAGCAATCAGCCCCAGCATTTT. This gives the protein CASSLDGSNQPQHF.

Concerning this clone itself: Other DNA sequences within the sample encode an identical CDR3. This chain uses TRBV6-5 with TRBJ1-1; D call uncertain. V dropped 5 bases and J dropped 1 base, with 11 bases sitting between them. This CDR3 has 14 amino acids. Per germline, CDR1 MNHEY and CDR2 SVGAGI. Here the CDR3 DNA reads TGTGCCAGCAGTAGTGGTGGTGGGAACACTGAAGCTTTCTTT. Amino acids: CASSSGGGNTEAFF.

The CDR3 sequence is CASSQDGQDEIYGYTF. The CDR3 coding sequence is TGTGCCAGCAGCCAAGACGGACAGGACGAAATCTATGGCTACACCTTC. The rearrangement uses TRBV3-1 (or the pseudogene TRBV3-2) and TRBJ1-2; TRBD1 matches at 7 bases. This CDR3 is built from 16 residues. Trimming at V came to 0 bases and at J to 4 bases, leaving 8 bases not matched to a gene. Germline CDR1 LGHDT, CDR2 YNNKEL (reference sequence).

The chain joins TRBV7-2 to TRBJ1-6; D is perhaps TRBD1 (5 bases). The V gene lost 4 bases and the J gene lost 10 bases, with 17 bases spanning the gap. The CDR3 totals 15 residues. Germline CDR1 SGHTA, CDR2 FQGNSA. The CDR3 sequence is CASSYSTQGESPLHF. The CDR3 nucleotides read TGTGCCAGCAGCTACTCGACACAAGGGGAATCACCCCTCCACTTT.

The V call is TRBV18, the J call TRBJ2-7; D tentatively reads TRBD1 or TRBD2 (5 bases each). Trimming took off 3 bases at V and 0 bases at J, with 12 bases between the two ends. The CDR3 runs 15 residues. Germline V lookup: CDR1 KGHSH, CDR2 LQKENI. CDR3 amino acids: CASSPTGTVSYEQYF. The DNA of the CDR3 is TGTGCCAGCTCACCCACCGGGACGGTCTCCTACGAGCAGTACTTC.

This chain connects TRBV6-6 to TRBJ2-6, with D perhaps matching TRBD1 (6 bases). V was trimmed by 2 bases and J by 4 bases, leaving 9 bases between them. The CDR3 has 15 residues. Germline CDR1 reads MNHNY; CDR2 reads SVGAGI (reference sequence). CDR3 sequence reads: CASSYQGTGANVLTF. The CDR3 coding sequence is TGTGCCAGCAGTTACCAGGGGACCGGGGCCAACGTCCTGACTTTC.

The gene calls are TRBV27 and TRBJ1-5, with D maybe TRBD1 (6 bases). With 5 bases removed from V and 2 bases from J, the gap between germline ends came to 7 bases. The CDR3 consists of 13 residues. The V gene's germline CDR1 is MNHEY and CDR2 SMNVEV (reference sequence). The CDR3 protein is CASSPGGNQPQHF. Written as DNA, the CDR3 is TGTGCCAGCAGTCCAGGGGGCAATCAGCCCCAGCATTTT.

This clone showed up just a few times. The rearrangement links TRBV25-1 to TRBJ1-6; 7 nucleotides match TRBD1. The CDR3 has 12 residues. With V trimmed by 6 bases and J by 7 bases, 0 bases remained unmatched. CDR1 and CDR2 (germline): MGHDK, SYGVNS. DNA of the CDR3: TGTGCCAGCAGACAGGGGAATTCACCCCTCCACTTT. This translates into CASRQGNSPLHF.

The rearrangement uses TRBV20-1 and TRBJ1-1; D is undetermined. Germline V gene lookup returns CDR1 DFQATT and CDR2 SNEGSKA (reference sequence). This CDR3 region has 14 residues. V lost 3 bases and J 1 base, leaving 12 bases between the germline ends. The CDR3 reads CSASKTWENTEAFF. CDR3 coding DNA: TGCAGTGCTAGTAAAACGTGGGAGAACACTGAAGCTTTCTTT.

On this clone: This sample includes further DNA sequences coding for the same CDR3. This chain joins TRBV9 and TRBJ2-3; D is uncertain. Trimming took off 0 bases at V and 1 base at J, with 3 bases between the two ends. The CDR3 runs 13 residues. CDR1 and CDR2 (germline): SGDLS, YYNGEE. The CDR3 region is CASSVGGTDTQYF. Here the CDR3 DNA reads TGTGCCAGCAGCGTAGGAGGCACAGATACGCAGTATTTT.